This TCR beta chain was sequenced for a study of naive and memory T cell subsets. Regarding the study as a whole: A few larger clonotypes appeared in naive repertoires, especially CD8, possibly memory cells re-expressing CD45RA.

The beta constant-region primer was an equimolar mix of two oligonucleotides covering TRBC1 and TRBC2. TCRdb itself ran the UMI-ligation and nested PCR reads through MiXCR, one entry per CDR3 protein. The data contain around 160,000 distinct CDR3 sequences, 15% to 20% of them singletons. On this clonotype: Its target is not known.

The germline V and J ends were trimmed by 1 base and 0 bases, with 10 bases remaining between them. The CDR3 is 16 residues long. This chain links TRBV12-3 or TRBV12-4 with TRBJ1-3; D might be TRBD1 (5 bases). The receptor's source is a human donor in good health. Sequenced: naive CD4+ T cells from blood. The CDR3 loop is CASSLEPTASGNTIYF. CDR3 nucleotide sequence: TGTGCCAGCAGTTTAGAGCCGACAGCCTCTGGAAACACCATATATTTT.